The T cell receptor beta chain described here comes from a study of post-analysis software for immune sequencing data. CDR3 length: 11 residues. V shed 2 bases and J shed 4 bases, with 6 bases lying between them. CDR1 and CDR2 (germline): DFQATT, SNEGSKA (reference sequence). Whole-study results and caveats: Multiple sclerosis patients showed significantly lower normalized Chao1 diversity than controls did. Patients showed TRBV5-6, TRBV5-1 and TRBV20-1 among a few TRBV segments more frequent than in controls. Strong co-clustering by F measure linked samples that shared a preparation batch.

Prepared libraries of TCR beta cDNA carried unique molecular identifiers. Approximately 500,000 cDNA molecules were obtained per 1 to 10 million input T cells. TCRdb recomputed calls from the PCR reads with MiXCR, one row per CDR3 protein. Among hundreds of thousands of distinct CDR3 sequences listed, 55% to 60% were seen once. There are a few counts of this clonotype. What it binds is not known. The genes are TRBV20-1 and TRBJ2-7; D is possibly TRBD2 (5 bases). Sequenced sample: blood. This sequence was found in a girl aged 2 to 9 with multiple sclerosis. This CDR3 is CSARRGYEQYF. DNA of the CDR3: TGCAGTGCTAGACGGGGTTACGAGCAGTACTTC.